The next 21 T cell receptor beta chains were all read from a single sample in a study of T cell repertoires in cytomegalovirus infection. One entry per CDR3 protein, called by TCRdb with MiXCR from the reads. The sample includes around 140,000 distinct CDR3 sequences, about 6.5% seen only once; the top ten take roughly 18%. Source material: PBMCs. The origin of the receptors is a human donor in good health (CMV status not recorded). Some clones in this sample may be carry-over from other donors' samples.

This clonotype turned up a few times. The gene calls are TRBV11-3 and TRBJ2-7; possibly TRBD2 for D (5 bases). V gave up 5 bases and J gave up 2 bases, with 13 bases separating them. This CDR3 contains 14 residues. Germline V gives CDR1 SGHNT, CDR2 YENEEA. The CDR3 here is CASSPKERPYEQYF. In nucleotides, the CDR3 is TGTGCCAGCAGCCCCAAGGAGCGGCCCTACGAGCAGTACTTC.

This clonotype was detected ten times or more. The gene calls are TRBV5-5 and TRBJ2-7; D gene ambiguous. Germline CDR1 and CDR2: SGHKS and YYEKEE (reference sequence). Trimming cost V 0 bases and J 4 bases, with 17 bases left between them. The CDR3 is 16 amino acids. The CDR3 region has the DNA TGTGCCAGCAGCTTGGTTGAGTGGCAGGTGGAGTACGAGCAGTACTTC. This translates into CASSLVEWQVEYEQYF.

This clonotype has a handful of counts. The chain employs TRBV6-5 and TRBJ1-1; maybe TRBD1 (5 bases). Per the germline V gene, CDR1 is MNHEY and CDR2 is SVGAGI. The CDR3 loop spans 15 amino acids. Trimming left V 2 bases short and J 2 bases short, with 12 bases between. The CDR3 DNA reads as TGTGCCAGCAGTTACCGACCGACAGCTAACACTGAAGCTTTCTTT. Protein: CASSYRPTANTEAFF.

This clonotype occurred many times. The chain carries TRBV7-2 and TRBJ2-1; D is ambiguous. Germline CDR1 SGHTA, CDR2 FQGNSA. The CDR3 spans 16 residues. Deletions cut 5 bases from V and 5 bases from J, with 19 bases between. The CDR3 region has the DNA TGTGCCAGCAGCCCTTATAGTAGGGTAGGGAACAATGAGCAGTTCTTC. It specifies CASSPYSRVGNNEQFF.

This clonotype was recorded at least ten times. The CDR3 sequence: CASSLIPTANTEAFF. The DNA for the CDR3 is TGTGCCAGCAGCTTAATCCCAACCGCGAACACTGAAGCTTTCTTT. The chain recombines TRBV7-2 with TRBJ1-1; D not resolved. V lost 2 bases to trimming and J lost 1 base, with 11 bases between them. The V gene's germline CDR1 is SGHTA and CDR2 FQGNSA. The CDR3 is 15 residues long.

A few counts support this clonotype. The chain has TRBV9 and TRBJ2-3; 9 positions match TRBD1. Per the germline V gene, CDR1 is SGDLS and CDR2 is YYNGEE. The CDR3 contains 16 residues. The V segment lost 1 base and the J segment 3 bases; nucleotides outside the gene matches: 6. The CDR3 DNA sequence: TGTGCCAGCAGCGTACCCCGGGACAGGGCTACAGATACGCAGTATTTT. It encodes CASSVPRDRATDTQYF.

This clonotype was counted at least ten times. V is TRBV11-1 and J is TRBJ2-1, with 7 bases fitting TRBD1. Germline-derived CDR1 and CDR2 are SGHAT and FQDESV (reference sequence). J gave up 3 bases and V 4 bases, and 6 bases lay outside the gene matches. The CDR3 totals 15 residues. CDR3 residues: CASSYDRDSYNEQFF. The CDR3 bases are TGTGCCAGCAGCTACGACCGGGACAGCTACAATGAGCAGTTCTTC. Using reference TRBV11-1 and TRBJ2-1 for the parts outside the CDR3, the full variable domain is EAEVAQSPRYKITEKSQAVAFWCDPISGHATLYWYRQILGQGPELLVQFQDESVVDDSQLPKDRFSAERLKGVDSTLKIQPAELGDSAMYLCASSYDRDSYNEQFFGPGTRLTVL.

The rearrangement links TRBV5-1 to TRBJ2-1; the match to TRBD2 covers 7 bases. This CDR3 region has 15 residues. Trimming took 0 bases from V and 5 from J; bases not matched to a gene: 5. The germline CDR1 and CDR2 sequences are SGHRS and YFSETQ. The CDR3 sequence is CASSLVPGLDNEQFF. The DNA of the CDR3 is TGCGCCAGCAGCTTGGTCCCCGGACTAGACAATGAGCAGTTCTTC.

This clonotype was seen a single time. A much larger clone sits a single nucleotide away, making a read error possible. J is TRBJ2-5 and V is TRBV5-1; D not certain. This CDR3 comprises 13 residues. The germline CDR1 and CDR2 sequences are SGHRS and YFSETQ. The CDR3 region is CASSSVPEENQYF. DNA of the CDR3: TGCGCCAGCAGCTCCGTCCCGGAAGAGAACCAGTACTTC.

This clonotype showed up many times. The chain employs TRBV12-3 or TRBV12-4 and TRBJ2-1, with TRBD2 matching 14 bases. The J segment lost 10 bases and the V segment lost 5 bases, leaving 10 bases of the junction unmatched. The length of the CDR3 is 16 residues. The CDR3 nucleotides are TGTGCCAGCAGTGGACCGGGACTAGCGGGGGTCGAAGAGCAGTTCTTC. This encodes CASSGPGLAGVEEQFF.

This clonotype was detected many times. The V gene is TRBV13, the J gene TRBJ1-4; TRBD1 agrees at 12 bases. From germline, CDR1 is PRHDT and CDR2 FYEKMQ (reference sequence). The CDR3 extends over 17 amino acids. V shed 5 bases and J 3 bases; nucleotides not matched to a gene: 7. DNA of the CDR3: TGTGCCAGCAGCGCGCCGGGACAGGGGGCTCCTAATGAAAAACTGTTTTTT. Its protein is CASSAPGQGAPNEKLFF. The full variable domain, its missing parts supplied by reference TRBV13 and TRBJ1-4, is AAGVIQSPRHLIKEKRETATLKCYPIPRHDTVYWYQQGPGQDPQFLISFYEKMQSDKGSIPDRFSAQQFSDYHSELNMSSLELGDSALYFCASSAPGQGAPNEKLFFGSGTQLSVL.

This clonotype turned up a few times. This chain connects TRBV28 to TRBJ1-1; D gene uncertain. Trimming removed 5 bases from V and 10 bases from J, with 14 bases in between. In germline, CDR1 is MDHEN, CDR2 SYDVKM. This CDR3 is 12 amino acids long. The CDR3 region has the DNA TGTGCCAGCAGTCTGACCTCGGGTAGAGCTTTCTTT. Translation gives CASSLTSGRAFF.

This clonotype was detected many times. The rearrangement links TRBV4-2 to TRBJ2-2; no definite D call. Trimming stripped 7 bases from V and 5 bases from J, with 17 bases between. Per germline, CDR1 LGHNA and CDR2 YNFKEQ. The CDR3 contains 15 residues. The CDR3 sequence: CASTSGWPATGELFF. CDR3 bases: TGTGCCAGCACCTCGGGTTGGCCCGCGACCGGGGAGCTGTTTTTT.

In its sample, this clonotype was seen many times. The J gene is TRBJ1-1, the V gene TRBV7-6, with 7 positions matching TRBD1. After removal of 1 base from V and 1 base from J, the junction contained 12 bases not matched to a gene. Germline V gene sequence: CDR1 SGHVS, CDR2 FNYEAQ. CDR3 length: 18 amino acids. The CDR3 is CASSLGWQTGLGNTEAFF. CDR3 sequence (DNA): TGTGCCAGCAGCTTAGGGTGGCAGACAGGGTTAGGGAACACTGAAGCTTTCTTT.

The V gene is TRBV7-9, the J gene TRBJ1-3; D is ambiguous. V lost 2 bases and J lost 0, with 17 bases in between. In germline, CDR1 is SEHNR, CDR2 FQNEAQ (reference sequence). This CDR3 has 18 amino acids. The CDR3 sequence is CASSLPPRGVDSGNTIYF. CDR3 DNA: TGTGCCAGCAGCTTACCCCCTCGAGGTGTCGACTCTGGAAACACCATATATTTT.

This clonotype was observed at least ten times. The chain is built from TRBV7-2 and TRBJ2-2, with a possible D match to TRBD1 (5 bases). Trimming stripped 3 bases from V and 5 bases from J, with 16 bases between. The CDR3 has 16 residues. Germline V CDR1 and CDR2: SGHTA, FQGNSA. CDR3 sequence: CASSLVGAGSTGELFF. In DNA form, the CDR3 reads TGTGCCAGCAGCTTGGTTGGGGCTGGTTCAACCGGGGAGCTGTTTTTT. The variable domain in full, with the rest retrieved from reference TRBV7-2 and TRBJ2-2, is GAGVSQSPSNKVTEKGKDVELRCDPISGHTALYWYRQSLGQGLEFLIYFQGNSAPDKSGLPSDRFSAERTGGSVSTLTIQRTQQEDSAVYLCASSLVGAGSTGELFFGEGSRLTVL.

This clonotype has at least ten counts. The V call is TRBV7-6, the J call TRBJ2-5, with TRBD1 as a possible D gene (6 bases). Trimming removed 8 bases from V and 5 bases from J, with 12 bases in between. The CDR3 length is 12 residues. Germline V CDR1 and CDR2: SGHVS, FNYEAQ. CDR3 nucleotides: TGTGCCAGCGCCCCGAGGGGGGAGACCCAGTACTTC. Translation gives CASAPRGETQYF. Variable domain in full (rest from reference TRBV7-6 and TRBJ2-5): GAGVSQSPRYKVTKRGQDVALRCDPISGHVSLYWYRQALGQGPEFLTYFNYEAQQDKSGLPNDRFSAERPEGSISTLTIQRTEQRDSAMYRCASAPRGETQYFGPGTRLLVL.

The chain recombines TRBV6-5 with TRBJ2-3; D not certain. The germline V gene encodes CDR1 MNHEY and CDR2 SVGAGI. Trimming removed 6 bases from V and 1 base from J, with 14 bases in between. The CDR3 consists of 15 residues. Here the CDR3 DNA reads TGTGCCAGCAGGACGACGTTTACCCGCACAGATACGCAGTATTTT. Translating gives CASRTTFTRTDTQYF.

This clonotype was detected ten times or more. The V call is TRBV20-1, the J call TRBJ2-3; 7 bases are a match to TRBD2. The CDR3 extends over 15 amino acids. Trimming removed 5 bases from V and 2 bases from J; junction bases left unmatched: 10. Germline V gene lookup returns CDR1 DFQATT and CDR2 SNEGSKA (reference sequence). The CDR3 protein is CSAVSPGLLTDTQYF. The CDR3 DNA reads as TGCAGTGCTGTCTCGCCGGGACTACTCACAGATACGCAGTATTTT.

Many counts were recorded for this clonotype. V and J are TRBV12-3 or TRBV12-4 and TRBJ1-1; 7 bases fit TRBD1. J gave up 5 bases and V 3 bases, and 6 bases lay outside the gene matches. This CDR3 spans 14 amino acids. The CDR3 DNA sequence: TGTGCCAGCAGTTTGACAGGGTCGGGAACTGAAGCTTTCTTT. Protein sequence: CASSLTGSGTEAFF.

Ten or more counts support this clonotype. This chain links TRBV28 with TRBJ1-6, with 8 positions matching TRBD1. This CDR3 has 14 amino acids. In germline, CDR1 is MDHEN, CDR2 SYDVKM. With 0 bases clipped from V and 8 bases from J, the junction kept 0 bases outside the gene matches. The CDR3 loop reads CASSLWTGDSPLHF. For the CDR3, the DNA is TGTGCCAGCAGTTTATGGACAGGGGATTCACCCCTCCACTTT. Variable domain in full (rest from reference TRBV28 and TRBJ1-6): DVKVTQSSRYLVKRTGEKVFLECVQDMDHENMFWYRQDPGLGLRLIYFSYDVKMKEKGDIPEGYSVSREKKERFSLILESASTNQTSMYLCASSLWTGDSPLHFGNGTRLTVT.